The entry below gives a single T cell receptor (beta chain) sequence along with its context. The antigen is unknown. The data were obtained in a study of cytomegalovirus exposure and HLA in healthy donors. Study conclusions and caveats: Among TCR beta chains, those listed as cytomegalovirus-associated numbered over 150.

This CDR3 spans 12 amino acids. Germline V gene sequence: CDR1 MNHNS, CDR2 SASEGT. Trimming removed 4 bases from V and 5 bases from J, with 7 bases in between. The primer mix had 60 Vbeta and 13 Jbeta primers. The repertoire was sequenced with immunoSEQ multiplex PCR; TCRdb's copy has only in-frame clones and lacks some. Among tens of thousands of clones, more than 70% were seen once, and the ten largest hold just over 50%. The sequenced sample was PBMCs. The genes are TRBV6-1 and TRBJ2-3, with no clear D. The TCR comes from a man over 45 in good health and CMV-seropositive. CDR3 loop: CASSGLQDTQYF. The CDR3 DNA is TGTGCCAGCAGTGGCTTACAAGATACGCAGTATTTT.